The clone carrying this T cell receptor (beta chain) was recorded many times. Each CDR3 protein gets one entry after TCRdb re-called the 5' RACE reads with MiXCR. The data show approximately 100,000 distinct CDR3 sequences, around 3.4% seen once. This sample is drawn from a study of neurological immune-mediated disorders. Germline loops: CDR1 DFQATT, CDR2 SNEGSKA (reference sequence). V was clipped by 5 bases and J by 0 bases, with 17 bases between them. The CDR3 runs to 15 residues. The sequence came from a woman between 18 and 30 years old with multiple sclerosis. Sequencing input: PBMCs. V is TRBV20-1 and J is TRBJ2-7; a weak D match, TRBD2 (6 bases). CDR3 in amino acids: CSAFTGAGISYEQYF. DNA for the CDR3: TGCAGTGCTTTCACCGGGGCGGGAATCTCCTACGAGCAGTACTTC.